Following are 7 T cell receptor beta chains from one sample sequenced in a study of T-cell memory formation after mild COVID-19. MiXCR was run by TCRdb on the 5' RACE reads, yielding one entry per CDR3 protein. The sample consists of tens of thousands of distinct CDR3 sequences, 6.5% to 9% of them appearing once. The sequencing input was PBMCs or a T cell subset sorted from them (not recorded which). Receptors were obtained from an adult woman who had mild COVID-19 (a few samples of this study predate the infection). Cell type and time point are not known.

This clonotype was seen ten or more times. The rearrangement uses TRBV29-1 and TRBJ2-1, with 9 nucleotides matching TRBD1. This CDR3 region has 16 residues. With V trimmed by 7 bases and J by 6 bases, 16 bases remained unmatched. Germline CDR1 reads SQVTM; CDR2 reads ANQGSEA. CDR3 sequence reads: CSAGGIVDRGGNEQFF. CDR3 bases: TGCAGCGCTGGGGGCATAGTGGACAGGGGAGGCAATGAGCAGTTCTTC.

This clonotype occurred many times. This chain joins TRBV9 and TRBJ2-7; no reliable D call. Trimming cost V 4 bases and J 0 bases, with 8 bases left between them. The CDR3 loop spans 13 amino acids. The V gene's germline CDR1 is SGDLS and CDR2 YYNGEE. The CDR3 loop reads CASSPQVSYEQYF. CDR3 in DNA: TGTGCCAGCAGCCCGCAGGTCTCCTACGAGCAGTACTTC.

This clonotype has a count of ten or more. This chain uses TRBV7-2 with TRBJ1-1; unclear D gene. The V and J ends lost 1 base and 0 bases respectively, with 12 bases between them. Germline V CDR1 and CDR2: SGHTA, FQGNSA. This CDR3 has 16 amino acids. In nucleotides, the CDR3 is TGTGCCAGCAGCTTAGGAGGAGTTTCCATGAACACTGAAGCTTTCTTT. Amino acids: CASSLGGVSMNTEAFF.

This clonotype has a count of ten or more. The genes are TRBV9 and TRBJ2-1, with 7 positions matching TRBD1. CDR1 and CDR2 from the germline V gene are SGDLS and YYNGEE. This CDR3 is 13 amino acids long. The V and J ends lost 3 bases and 10 bases, in that order; junction bases with no gene match: 7. CDR3 in DNA: TGTGCCAGCAGCGCCCAAGACAGGGCGGAGCAGTTCTTC. It codes for CASSAQDRAEQFF.

This clonotype was seen at least ten times. The chain recombines TRBV7-9 with TRBJ1-6; D is perhaps TRBD1 (5 bases). The V gene lost 6 bases and the J gene lost 8 bases, with 14 bases spanning the gap. Germline V CDR1 and CDR2: SEHNR, FQNEAQ (reference sequence). The length of the CDR3 is 14 residues. The CDR3 protein is CASSRRDGDSPLHF. The CDR3 DNA reads TGTGCCAGCAGTCGCCGGGACGGGGATTCACCCCTCCACTTT.

This clonotype appeared many times. The gene calls are TRBV14 and TRBJ2-1; the D gene is possibly TRBD2 (7 bases). V lost 4 bases and J 7 bases, leaving 23 bases between the germline ends. Germline lookup yields CDR1 SGHDN and CDR2 FVKESK. The CDR3 spans 17 residues. The CDR3 region has the DNA TGTGCCAGCAGCCCCGGATCAGGGGCGGGAGTATATAATGAGCAGTTCTTC. It translates to CASSPGSGAGVYNEQFF.

This clonotype was seen repeatedly, ten times or more. The CDR3 here is CAISEQGSSTEAFF. CDR3 nucleotide sequence: TGTGCCATCAGTGAGCAGGGAAGTAGCACTGAAGCTTTCTTT. The chain is built from TRBV10-3 and TRBJ1-1; a weak D match, TRBD1 (5 bases). Deletions cut 2 bases from V and 4 bases from J, with 11 bases between. Germline V gene data show CDR1 as ENHRY and CDR2 as SYGVKD. This CDR3 is built from 14 residues.